Reported below is one TCR beta chain. Here immunoSEQ multiplex PCR was the method, and the copy in TCRdb shows in-frame clones only, minus some. The sample has 200,000 or so clones; 80% to 90% are singletons. These data belong to a study of blood T cell repertoires in COVID-19. Across the study: PBMCs, B-cell-depleted T cells, or T cells provided the cDNA or gDNA that made up the material.

V dropped 8 bases and J dropped 8 bases, with 18 bases sitting between them. CDR1 and CDR2 from the germline V gene are MNHEY and SVGAGI. This CDR3 is built from 13 residues. Sample: peripheral blood. The chain carries TRBV6-5 and TRBJ1-2; no clear D gene. The receptor's source is an elderly woman with COVID-19, enrolled during active disease. CDR3 bases: TGTGCCAGCTGGCCGGCTTTGAACGGGGGCTACACCTTC. It codes for CASWPALNGGYTF.